This TCR beta chain was identified during a study of shared clonotypes between healthy human individuals. Study results and limitations: Naive subsets tended to show greater estimated richness than memory subsets. Among several donors, approximately 5% of naive CD4 clonotypes were found in common.

Germline V gene sequence: CDR1 ENHRY, CDR2 SYGVKD. V dropped 3 bases and J dropped 5 bases, with 13 bases sitting between them. The CDR3 is made up of 14 amino acids. TCRdb keeps only in-frame clones here, not all; method: immunoSEQ multiplex PCR. The sample carries roughly 2.1 million clones, approximately 94% recorded once. Cells designated naive CD8 were CD45RO-negative and were positively selected for CCR7, with terminally differentiated effector memory CD45RA+ cells excluded. This clone was counted a few times. Antigen specificity is unknown. The source material was naive CD8+ T cells from PBMCs. This chain links TRBV10-3 with TRBJ1-1, with D possibly being TRBD1 (5 bases). This receptor was obtained from a man aged 18 to 30 in good health. Some clones in this sample may be carry-over from other donors' samples. The CDR3 bases are TGTGCCATCAGTGAACCTCTAGGGGCGACTGAAGCTTTCTTT. Protein sequence: CAISEPLGATEAFF.